This is a list of T cell receptor beta chains from one sample in a study of blood T cell repertoires in COVID-19. The protocol was immunoSEQ multiplex PCR, while the TCRdb copy is restricted to in-frame clones and leaves out a portion. The sample carries around 120,000 clones, over 75% recorded once. The source material was peripheral blood. These TCRs come from a man aged 80 or over with acute or convalescent COVID-19. Each CDR3 is given without its conserved first and last residue. The order of the fields is V gene, J gene, CDR3 protein.

TRBV4-2,TRBJ2-7,ASSQELAGGIEQY
TRBV7-8,TRBJ2-7,ASSRTGQNEQY
TRBV10-3,TRBJ1-1,AISESLPGGETEAF
TRBV19,TRBJ2-7,ASRFGTSRYYEQY
TRBV6-5,TRBJ1-1,ASSYGTGADNTEAF
TRBV27,TRBJ1-6,ASSAGIYNSPLH
TRBV24-1,TRBJ1-2,ATSEPNRGGSYGYT
TRBV25-1,TRBJ2-3,ASSYGTSGATDTQY
TRBV6-5,TRBJ1-2,ASSFGKRDGYT
TRBV4-1,TRBJ1-1,ASSQATVRGGTEAF
TRBV9,TRBJ1-1,ASSVGVRGAENTEAF
TRBV18,TRBJ2-7,ASSPPRSSDEQY
TRBV29-1,TRBJ2-3,SVEVPSGRAIFGTDTQY
TRBV9,TRBJ1-3,ASSAFPTGTGNTIY
TRBV29-1,TRBJ1-1,SQKTGNTEAF
TRBV7-9,TRBJ1-4,ASSLRQGINEKLF
TRBV7-9,TRBJ1-3,ASSLKEGTIY
TRBV30,TRBJ1-2,ACFHSGTRNYGYT
TRBV2,TRBJ1-6,ARAQGERSPLH
TRBV5-1,TRBJ2-7,ASSLALEAPY
TRBV5-1,TRBJ1-2,ASSLGTVLNYGYT
TRBV6-2/TRBV6-3,TRBJ1-1,ASSSRENTEAF
TRBV2,TRBJ2-5,ASSPDRGVETQY
TRBV6-5,TRBJ1-2,ASSYSRQNYGYT
TRBV6-6,TRBJ2-7,ASSVDRGSVEQY
TRBV7-6,TRBJ2-2,ASSSPGANTGELF
TRBV3-1/TRBV3-2,TRBJ2-5,ASSQGTGQETQY